Listed below are T cell receptor beta chains from one sample, sequenced in a study of blood T cell repertoires in COVID-19. The table came from immunoSEQ multiplex PCR; TCRdb's copy has only in-frame clones and leaves some out. In the table there are approximately 100,000 clones, roughly 86% of which are singletons. The material sequenced was peripheral blood. These receptors came from a woman aged 25 to 39 with acute or convalescent COVID-19. Both conserved end residues are part of each CDR3. The order of the fields is D gene, V gene, J gene, clone size, CDR3 protein, CDR3 DNA. A D gene is named only where the DNA matches it firmly. Size is omitted from some rows. Given values are once, few, many or a class for expanded clones.

D gene: -
V gene: TRBV18
J gene: TRBJ1-1
clone size: -
CDR3 protein: CASSQSRVLNTEAFF
CDR3 DNA: TGTGCCAGCTCACAATCTCGGGTTTTAAACACTGAAGCTTTCTTT

D gene: -
V gene: TRBV10-2
J gene: TRBJ2-1
clone size: once
CDR3 protein: CASRAWSSYGVGEQFF
CDR3 DNA: TGCGCCAGCAGGGCCTGGTCGAGTTACGGAGTCGGTGAGCAGTTCTTC

D gene: TRBD1
V gene: TRBV28
J gene: TRBJ1-5
clone size: -
CDR3 protein: CASSRDRGTLSNQPQHF
CDR3 DNA: TGTGCCAGCAGCCGGGACAGGGGGACTCTTAGCAATCAGCCCCAGCATTTT

D gene: -
V gene: TRBV6-5
J gene: TRBJ1-3
clone size: -
CDR3 protein: CASRPKAGLGNTIYF
CDR3 DNA: TGTGCCAGCAGGCCTAAGGCAGGGCTGGGAAACACCATATATTTT

D gene: -
V gene: TRBV11-3
J gene: TRBJ2-2
clone size: -
CDR3 protein: CASTLTGTGELFF
CDR3 DNA: TGTGCCAGCACCCTGACAGGCACCGGGGAGCTGTTTTTT

D gene: -
V gene: TRBV28
J gene: TRBJ2-3
clone size: -
CDR3 protein: CASSLLEGVTTDTQYF
CDR3 DNA: TGTGCCAGCAGTCTCCTTGAGGGAGTAACTACAGATACGCAGTATTTT

D gene: -
V gene: TRBV13
J gene: TRBJ1-2
clone size: -
CDR3 protein: CASSPRGNYGYTF
CDR3 DNA: TGTGCCAGCAGCCCAAGGGGCAACTATGGCTACACCTTC

D gene: -
V gene: TRBV18
J gene: TRBJ1-1
clone size: -
CDR3 protein: CASSPRLETQGAFF
CDR3 DNA: TGTGCCAGCTCACCACGACTTGAGACCCAGGGCGCTTTCTTT

D gene: -
V gene: TRBV6-5
J gene: TRBJ1-2
clone size: -
CDR3 protein: CASHRGSGYGYTF
CDR3 DNA: TGTGCCAGCCATCGCGGGTCGGGGTATGGCTACACCTTC

D gene: -
V gene: TRBV5-6
J gene: TRBJ1-2
clone size: -
CDR3 protein: CASSLTGTAYGYTF
CDR3 DNA: TGTGCCAGCAGCTTGACAGGTACCGCCTATGGCTACACCTTC

D gene: -
V gene: TRBV7-8
J gene: TRBJ2-2
clone size: -
CDR3 protein: CASSLTFRNTGELFF
CDR3 DNA: TGTGCCAGCAGCTTAACATTCAGGAACACCGGGGAGCTGTTTTTT

D gene: -
V gene: TRBV28
J gene: TRBJ1-6
clone size: -
CDR3 protein: CASSLEGHLYNSPLHF
CDR3 DNA: TGTGCCAGCAGTTTAGAGGGTCATCTTTATAATTCACCCCTCCACTTT

D gene: -
V gene: TRBV10-3
J gene: TRBJ1-4
clone size: few
CDR3 protein: CAISESTGGEKLFF
CDR3 DNA: TGTGCCATCAGTGAGTCGACGGGGGGGGAAAAACTGTTTTTT

D gene: TRBD1
V gene: TRBV6-5
J gene: TRBJ1-2
clone size: -
CDR3 protein: CASRGQGDYGYTF
CDR3 DNA: TGTGCCAGCAGAGGACAGGGGGACTATGGCTACACCTTC

D gene: TRBD1
V gene: TRBV28
J gene: TRBJ2-2
clone size: -
CDR3 protein: CASRQAPRGRGTGELFF
CDR3 DNA: TGTGCCAGCAGGCAAGCCCCGAGGGGGCGCGGTACCGGGGAGCTGTTTTTT

D gene: -
V gene: TRBV19
J gene: TRBJ2-3
clone size: -
CDR3 protein: CASRSAGSTDTQYF
CDR3 DNA: TGTGCCAGCCGATCCGCGGGGAGTACAGATACGCAGTATTTT

D gene: -
V gene: TRBV7-8
J gene: TRBJ2-1
clone size: -
CDR3 protein: CASSPLAEQFF
CDR3 DNA: TGTGCCAGCAGCCCCCTCGCGGAGCAGTTCTTC

D gene: -
V gene: TRBV19
J gene: TRBJ1-5
clone size: -
CDR3 protein: CASSSTDYSNQPQHF
CDR3 DNA: TGTGCCAGTAGTTCAACTGACTATAGCAATCAGCCCCAGCATTTT

D gene: -
V gene: TRBV28
J gene: TRBJ2-6
clone size: -
CDR3 protein: CASSSGVISGANVLTF
CDR3 DNA: TGTGCCAGCAGTTCGGGAGTTATCTCTGGGGCCAACGTCCTGACTTTC

D gene: TRBD2
V gene: TRBV19
J gene: TRBJ2-3
clone size: once
CDR3 protein: CASAGGGWGDTQYF
CDR3 DNA: TGTGCCAGTGCCGGGGGGGGCTGGGGAGATACGCAGTATTTT

D gene: TRBD1
V gene: TRBV6-5
J gene: TRBJ1-2
clone size: -
CDR3 protein: CASSRQGKTGGYTF
CDR3 DNA: TGTGCCAGCAGTCGACAGGGAAAAACTGGTGGCTACACCTTC

D gene: -
V gene: TRBV4-1
J gene: TRBJ1-4
clone size: -
CDR3 protein: CASSQAPRAGPDEKLFF
CDR3 DNA: TGCGCCAGCAGCCAAGCCCCGCGGGCCGGGCCTGATGAAAAACTGTTTTTT

D gene: -
V gene: TRBV29-1
J gene: TRBJ1-1
clone size: -
CDR3 protein: CSVVSGDTEAFF
CDR3 DNA: TGCAGCGTTGTTTCAGGGGACACTGAAGCTTTCTTT

D gene: -
V gene: TRBV5-1
J gene: TRBJ1-4
clone size: -
CDR3 protein: CASSWGTSTNEKLFF
CDR3 DNA: TGCGCCAGCAGCTGGGGGACTTCAACTAATGAAAAACTGTTTTTT

D gene: TRBD1
V gene: TRBV5-1
J gene: TRBJ1-6
clone size: -
CDR3 protein: CASSLTDRGNSPLHF
CDR3 DNA: TGCGCCAGCAGCTTAACGGACAGGGGCAATTCACCCCTCCACTTT

D gene: -
V gene: TRBV15
J gene: TRBJ1-5
clone size: -
CDR3 protein: CATSTQGLSFNQPQHF
CDR3 DNA: TGTGCCACCAGCACCCAGGGACTTTCTTTTAATCAGCCCCAGCATTTT

D gene: -
V gene: TRBV5-1
J gene: TRBJ2-5
clone size: -
CDR3 protein: CASSLASQETQYF
CDR3 DNA: TGCGCCAGCAGCTTGGCCTCGCAAGAGACCCAGTACTTC

D gene: -
V gene: TRBV19
J gene: TRBJ1-5
clone size: once
CDR3 protein: CASSIGPPIVWGAFPAQPQHF
CDR3 DNA: TGTGCCAGTAGTATAGGGCCCCCGATCGTCTGGGGAGCGTTCCCGGCTCAGCCCCAGCATTTT

D gene: -
V gene: TRBV6-4
J gene: TRBJ1-5
clone size: few
CDR3 protein: CASSAGINQPQHF
CDR3 DNA: TGTGCCAGTTCTGCAGGTATCAATCAGCCCCAGCATTTT

D gene: TRBD2
V gene: TRBV13
J gene: TRBJ2-7
clone size: -
CDR3 protein: CASSPPREAEQYF
CDR3 DNA: TGTGCCAGCAGCCCCCCCCGGGAGGCCGAGCAGTACTTC

D gene: -
V gene: TRBV5-4
J gene: TRBJ1-1
clone size: -
CDR3 protein: CASSQTGLNTEAFF
CDR3 DNA: TGTGCCAGCAGCCAAACAGGATTGAACACTGAAGCTTTCTTT

D gene: -
V gene: TRBV28
J gene: TRBJ1-5
clone size: -
CDR3 protein: CASSLADRPQHF
CDR3 DNA: TGTGCCAGCAGTCTCGCGGATCGACCCCAGCATTTT

D gene: TRBD1
V gene: TRBV2
J gene: TRBJ1-6
clone size: -
CDR3 protein: CASSRTGENNSPLHF
CDR3 DNA: TGTGCCAGCAGTAGGACAGGAGAGAATAATTCACCCCTCCACTTT

D gene: TRBD1
V gene: TRBV18
J gene: TRBJ2-2
clone size: once
CDR3 protein: CASSLGQTPSAGELFF
CDR3 DNA: TGTGCCAGCTCACTGGGACAGACTCCTTCGGCCGGGGAGCTGTTTTTT

D gene: -
V gene: TRBV7-9
J gene: TRBJ1-4
clone size: -
CDR3 protein: CASSLRTEKLFF
CDR3 DNA: TGTGCCAGCAGCTTGAGGACAGAAAAACTGTTTTTT

D gene: -
V gene: TRBV4-1
J gene: TRBJ1-6
clone size: -
CDR3 protein: CASSQEGPSSPLHF
CDR3 DNA: TGCGCCAGCAGCCAAGAGGGGCCCAGTTCACCCCTCCACTTT

D gene: -
V gene: TRBV5-1
J gene: TRBJ1-2
clone size: -
CDR3 protein: CANDNRETNYGYTF
CDR3 DNA: TGCGCCAACGATAACCGGGAGACTAACTATGGCTACACCTTC

D gene: TRBD1
V gene: TRBV7-6
J gene: TRBJ2-6
clone size: -
CDR3 protein: CASSLNEGQALNSGANVLTF
CDR3 DNA: TGTGCCAGCAGCTTGAACGAGGGACAGGCCCTGAACTCTGGGGCCAACGTCCTGACTTTC

D gene: TRBD1
V gene: TRBV7-9
J gene: TRBJ1-4
clone size: -
CDR3 protein: CASSSQGAGEKLFF
CDR3 DNA: TGTGCCAGCAGCTCACAGGGGGCTGGGGAAAAACTGTTTTTT

D gene: -
V gene: TRBV20-1
J gene: TRBJ1-2
clone size: -
CDR3 protein: CSAKEYGYTF
CDR3 DNA: TGCAGTGCTAAGGAGTATGGCTACACCTTC